The clone carrying this TCR beta chain has a handful of counts. Its antigen is unidentified. From the reads, TCRdb called clonotypes with MiXCR, one entry per CDR3 protein. This table has 200,000 to 250,000 distinct CDR3 sequences, about 23% appearing once. The CDR3 is made up of 12 amino acids. Trimming removed 5 bases at V and 4 bases at J, with 9 bases between. Germline V gene lookup returns CDR1 SEHNR and CDR2 FQNEAQ (reference sequence). These data originate in a study of T cell repertoires in cytomegalovirus infection. Study results and caveats: HLA-C-restricted CMV-specific TCR beta clonotypes prevailed in the ex vivo response.

This sequence joins TRBV7-9 and TRBJ2-7; D may be TRBD1 or TRBD2 (5 bases each). This clonotype originated in a human donor in good health (CMV status not recorded). Some clones in this sample may be carry-over from other donors' samples. Material for sequencing was CD8+ T cells from PBMCs. Here the CDR3 DNA reads TGTGCCAGCAGCGCCGGGACGTACGAGCAGTACTTC. Translation: CASSAGTYEQYF.